These 19 T cell receptor beta chains share one sample of origin, sequenced in a study of blood T cell repertoires in COVID-19. TCRdb keeps only in-frame clones here, not all; method: immunoSEQ multiplex PCR. The sample records fewer than 250,000 clones, roughly 90% being singletons. Sequencing was done on a sample of peripheral blood. These receptors were obtained from a man between 60 and 75 years old with COVID-19, enrolled during active disease.

The V call is TRBV6-5, the J call TRBJ1-6, with 7 positions matching TRBD1. The J segment lost 6 bases and the V segment lost 4 bases, leaving 3 bases of the junction unmatched. This CDR3 is built from 14 residues. Germline CDR1 and CDR2: MNHEY and SVGAGI. CDR3 in DNA: TGTGCCAGCAGTTCCCGGGACAGTAATTCACCCCTCCACTTT. Protein sequence: CASSSRDSNSPLHF.

The chain has TRBV4-3 and TRBJ2-6; tentatively, D is TRBD1 (5 bases). The CDR3 is made up of 16 amino acids. CDR1 LGHNA and CDR2 YSLEER come from the germline V gene. The ends were cut back, 1 base at V and 8 bases at J, with 15 bases in the middle. CDR3 nucleotide sequence: TGCGCCAGCAGCCAAGGGCGGTCAGGGTGGTCCAACGTCCTGACTTTC. It yields the protein CASSQGRSGWSNVLTF.

This chain links TRBV9 with TRBJ2-3, with a weak D call TRBD1 (6 bases). V shed 3 bases and J shed 4 bases, with 12 bases lying between them. The CDR3 is 14 amino acids. Germline assignment: CDR1 SGDLS and CDR2 YYNGEE. The CDR3 loop is CASSAGTTPDTQYF. The DNA for the CDR3 is TGTGCCAGCAGCGCCGGGACAACCCCAGATACGCAGTATTTT.

J is TRBJ1-5 and V is TRBV6-6; 8 nucleotides align to TRBD1. The germline V gene encodes CDR1 MNHNY and CDR2 SVGAGI (reference sequence). The CDR3 contains 16 residues. V shed 3 bases and J 3 bases; nucleotides not matched to a gene: 7. CDR3 loop: CASSYPGQGSNQPQHF. The CDR3 DNA is TGTGCCAGCAGTTATCCCGGACAGGGCTCCAATCAGCCCCAGCATTTT.

V gene TRBV6-2 or TRBV6-3 combines with J gene TRBJ2-7; 7 positions agree with TRBD2. V dropped 6 bases and J dropped 5; count of bases not matched to a gene: 22. CDR3 length: 18 residues. Germline values: CDR1 MNHEY, CDR2 SVGEGT. The CDR3 protein is CASSKSSSGPRGPHEQYF. CDR3 DNA sequence: TGTGCCAGCAGCAAATCCTCTAGCGGTCCTCGAGGTCCCCACGAGCAGTACTTC.

The chain uses TRBV15 and TRBJ2-2, with D possibly matching TRBD2 (7 bases). The germline CDR1 and CDR2 sequences are LNHNV and YYDKDF (reference sequence). Trimming stripped 2 bases from V and 4 bases from J, with 17 bases between. This CDR3 is built from 17 residues. CDR3 DNA: TGTGCCACCAGCAGACCCCCTAGCGGCAGGGGCACCGGGGAGCTGTTTTTT. This encodes CATSRPPSGRGTGELFF.

The chain carries TRBV15 and TRBJ1-1; maybe TRBD1 (6 bases). Germline CDR1 and CDR2: LNHNV and YYDKDF (reference sequence). CDR3 length equals 18 residues. The V and J ends lost 9 bases and 1 base respectively, with 27 bases between them. The CDR3 is CATSPTGQGWRANTEAFF. DNA for the CDR3: TGTGCCACATCCCCTACGGGGCAGGGGTGGAGAGCGAACACTGAAGCTTTCTTT.

The rearrangement joins TRBV5-1 to TRBJ2-7, with 9 bases lining up with TRBD2. This CDR3 has 14 amino acids. Germline V lookup: CDR1 SGHRS, CDR2 YFSETQ. V was clipped by 5 bases and J by 4 bases; unmatched bases: 7. CDR3 DNA: TGCGCCAGCAGTCCCGGGACTAGCCCATACGAGCAGTACTTC. This codes for CASSPGTSPYEQYF.

The chain uses TRBV10-1 and TRBJ2-2; D may be TRBD2 (5 bases). Germline V CDR1 and CDR2: WNHNN, SYGVQD (reference sequence). Trimming cost V 3 bases and J 4 bases, with 12 bases left between them. There are 15 residues in the CDR3. CDR3 in amino acids: CASSEEGTRTGELFF. The CDR3 bases are TGCGCCAGCAGTGAAGAGGGTACCCGCACCGGGGAGCTGTTTTTT.

This sequence joins TRBV3-1 (or the pseudogene TRBV3-2) and TRBJ2-7; 12 nucleotides match TRBD2. In germline, CDR1 is LGHDT, CDR2 YNNKEL (reference sequence). CDR3 size: 18 residues. V shed 4 bases and J 6 bases; nucleotides not matched to a gene: 16. The CDR3: CASSPFPTTSGRQSEQYF. The CDR3 DNA follows: TGTGCCAGCAGCCCTTTCCCGACGACTAGCGGGAGACAATCCGAGCAGTACTTC.

The chain is built from TRBV9 and TRBJ2-3; possibly TRBD1 for D (5 bases). The length of the CDR3 is 15 residues. CDR1 is SGDLS, CDR2 YYNGEE, per germline. Deletions cut 0 bases from V and 2 bases from J, with 10 bases between. CDR3 bases: TGTGCCAGCAGCGTAGGGGCAGGGCCCACAGATACGCAGTATTTT. It codes for CASSVGAGPTDTQYF.

The V call is TRBV7-2, the J call TRBJ1-3; no clear D. V lost 3 bases and J lost 4, with 13 bases in between. This CDR3 spans 15 amino acids. Per germline, CDR1 SGHTA and CDR2 FQGNSA. The CDR3 DNA reads TGTGCCAGCAGCTTTAGCGGGGTTTCGGGAAACACCATATATTTT. Amino acids: CASSFSGVSGNTIYF. The full variable domain, its missing parts supplied by reference TRBV7-2 and TRBJ1-3, is GAGVSQSPSNKVTEKGKDVELRCDPISGHTALYWYRQSLGQGLEFLIYFQGNSAPDKSGLPSDRFSAERTGGSVSTLTIQRTQQEDSAVYLCASSFSGVSGNTIYFGEGSWLTVV.

This chain uses TRBV9 with TRBJ2-1; the match to TRBD2 covers 9 bases. This CDR3 region has 15 residues. With 0 bases clipped from V and 4 bases from J, the junction kept 2 bases outside the gene matches. CDR1 SGDLS and CDR2 YYNGEE come from the germline V gene. CDR3 sequence: CASSVVGLAYNEQFF. For the CDR3, the DNA is TGTGCCAGCAGCGTAGTGGGACTAGCTTACAATGAGCAGTTCTTC.

The count of this clone is one. V gene TRBV29-1 combines with J gene TRBJ1-6, with TRBD1 as a possible D gene (6 bases). Per germline, CDR1 SQVTM and CDR2 ANQGSEA. This CDR3 spans 13 amino acids. Trimming took off 4 bases at V and 10 bases at J, with 14 bases between the two ends. The CDR3 reads CSVGTGMGSPLHF. The CDR3 DNA is TGCAGCGTTGGCACAGGGATGGGATCACCCCTCCACTTT.

J is TRBJ1-2 and V is TRBV12-3 or TRBV12-4; the D gene is possibly TRBD1 (6 bases). This CDR3 region has 13 residues. Deletions cut 6 bases from V and 4 bases from J, with 12 bases between. The CDR3: CASSEKDSYGYTF. As DNA, the CDR3 is TGTGCCAGCAGCGAAAAGGACAGCTATGGCTACACCTTC.

This clone was counted a single time. The chain joins TRBV30 to TRBJ1-2, with TRBD1 matching over 8 bases. The germline CDR1 and CDR2 sequences are GTSNPN and SVGIG (reference sequence). V lost 8 bases to trimming and J lost 0 bases; unmatched junction nucleotides: 5. This CDR3 has 13 residues. The chain's CDR3 is CAQRTGPNYGYTF. The DNA of the CDR3 is TGTGCCCAACGGACAGGGCCTAACTATGGCTACACCTTC.

The chain joins TRBV27 to TRBJ1-1, with D perhaps TRBD1 (5 bases). V gave up 3 bases and J gave up 4 bases, with 12 bases separating them. The CDR3 is 14 residues long. The germline gives CDR1 MNHEY, CDR2 SMNVEV (reference sequence). CDR3 in amino acids: CASSLTVQGTEAFF. CDR3 sequence (DNA): TGTGCCAGCAGTTTGACAGTCCAAGGCACTGAAGCTTTCTTT.

Notes on this clone: One end of the junction varies from germline; a read error may be responsible. The chain joins TRBV7-7 to TRBJ1-2; D possibly corresponds to TRBD1 (5 bases). Germline CDR1 reads SSHAT; CDR2 reads FNYEAQ (reference sequence). The CDR3 has 13 residues. CDR3 protein: CASSWGGRDGYTF. In DNA, the CDR3 is TGTGCTAGCAGCTGGGGGGGGAGGGATGGCTACACCTTC.

V is TRBV4-2 and J is TRBJ2-1; tentatively, D is TRBD2 (6 bases). CDR3 length: 16 amino acids. The germline CDR1 and CDR2 sequences are LGHNA and YNFKEQ. V was cut by 1 base and J by 0 bases, with 10 bases left in between. The DNA of the CDR3 is TGTGCCAGCAGCCAAGGCGGCGGGACCTCCTACAATGAGCAGTTCTTC. Translated: CASSQGGGTSYNEQFF.